These 6 T cell receptor beta chains were sequenced from one sample in a study of shared clonotypes between healthy human individuals. This table comes from immunoSEQ multiplex PCR, and its TCRdb copy is limited to in-frame clones, with some not included. In the table there are 2.3 million or so clones, over 90% of which are singletons. The sequenced sample was naive CD4+ T cells from PBMCs. Described subset: CD45RA+ positively selected. The receptors derive from a man aged 18 to 29 in good health. Some clones in this sample may be carry-over from other donors' samples.

The rearrangement links TRBV11-2 to TRBJ2-1; D may be TRBD1 (5 bases). V was pared by 5 bases and J by 5 bases, with 16 bases between. From germline, CDR1 is SGHAT and CDR2 FQNNGV. The CDR3 is 15 amino acids. For the CDR3, the DNA is TGTGCCAGCAGCCCCACAGCAGGGTCCCACAATGAGCAGTTCTTC. Translation: CASSPTAGSHNEQFF. Complete variable domain (other parts from reference TRBV11-2 and TRBJ2-1): EAGVAQSPRYKIIEKRQSVAFWCNPISGHATLYWYQQILGQGPKLLIQFQNNGVVDDSQLPKDRFSAERLKGVDSTLKIQPAKLEDSAVYLCASSPTAGSHNEQFFGPGTRLTVL.

In nucleotides, the CDR3 is TGTGCCTGGAGTGGTCAGACAGGGCTCTCTGGAAACACCATATATTTT. This encodes CAWSGQTGLSGNTIYF. The V and J genes are TRBV30 and TRBJ1-3; 7 nucleotides match TRBD1. CDR3 length equals 16 residues. Trimming took 1 base from V and 0 from J; bases not matched to a gene: 6. Germline values: CDR1 GTSNPN, CDR2 SVGIG (reference sequence).

The chain couples TRBV18 to TRBJ2-7, with D uncertain. Germline CDR1 KGHSH, CDR2 LQKENI. Trimming stripped 1 base from V and 1 base from J, with 14 bases between. The CDR3 runs 16 residues. The CDR3, as DNA: TGTGCCAGCTCACCACGGCAGCCTACGTTATCCTACGAGCAGTACTTC. Translating gives CASSPRQPTLSYEQYF.

The rearrangement links TRBV2 to TRBJ1-5; TRBD1 might be the D (5 bases). Germline CDR1 SNHLY, CDR2 FYNNEI. The CDR3 extends over 14 amino acids. V was clipped by 3 bases and J by 2 bases, with 8 bases between them. In DNA, the CDR3 is TGTGCCAGCAGTGAGGGGGACGGCAATCAGCCCCAGCATTTT. It codes for CASSEGDGNQPQHF. Full variable domain (outside the CDR3, taken from reference TRBV2 and TRBJ1-5): EPEVTQTPSHQVTQMGQEVILRCVPISNHLYFYWYRQILGQKVEFLVSFYNNEISEKSEIFDDQFSVERPDGSNFTLKIRSTKLEDSAMYFCASSEGDGNQPQHFGDGTRLSIL.

The J gene is TRBJ2-3, the V gene TRBV2; 15 nucleotides line up with TRBD2. V lost 7 bases to trimming and J lost 4 bases; unmatched junction nucleotides: 6. The germline V gene has CDR1 SNHLY and CDR2 FYNNEI. The length of the CDR3 is 16 residues. This CDR3 reads CASIIGLAGGADTQYF. In DNA form, the CDR3 reads TGTGCCAGCATTATCGGACTAGCGGGAGGGGCAGATACGCAGTATTTT.

The sample holds one count of this clone. This rearrangement joins TRBV27 to TRBJ2-7, with D maybe TRBD2 (7 bases). CDR3 length: 15 residues. Germline V gene data show CDR1 as MNHEY and CDR2 as SMNVEV (reference sequence). Trimming cost V 6 bases and J 0 bases, with 15 bases left between them. The CDR3 sequence: CASRARGADSYEQYF. The DNA of the CDR3 is TGTGCCAGCAGAGCCCGGGGGGCCGACTCCTACGAGCAGTACTTC.